This record looks at one T cell receptor (beta chain) sequence and its context. Its antigen is not known. The data derive from a study of T cell responses to AZD1222 COVID-19 vaccine. Notes on the study in general: Vaccine-associated CD4 TCRs ranged over spike, dominating at 160-218 and 743-854.

The CDR3 covers 15 residues. Germline CDR1 is MNHEY and CDR2 is SVGEGT. V was clipped by 5 bases and J by 3 bases, with 16 bases between them. The table came from immunoSEQ multiplex PCR; TCRdb's copy has only in-frame clones and leaves some out. Among about 120,000 clones listed, around 86% were seen once. The material was peripheral blood, obtained on day 0 of AZD1222 vaccination. The rearrangement joins TRBV6-2 or TRBV6-3 to TRBJ1-1; D is unclear. This clonotype originated in an adult in good health. The CDR3 loop reads CASSKLRDGYTEAFF. CDR3 bases: TGTGCCAGCAGTAAATTACGGGATGGATACACTGAAGCTTTCTTT.